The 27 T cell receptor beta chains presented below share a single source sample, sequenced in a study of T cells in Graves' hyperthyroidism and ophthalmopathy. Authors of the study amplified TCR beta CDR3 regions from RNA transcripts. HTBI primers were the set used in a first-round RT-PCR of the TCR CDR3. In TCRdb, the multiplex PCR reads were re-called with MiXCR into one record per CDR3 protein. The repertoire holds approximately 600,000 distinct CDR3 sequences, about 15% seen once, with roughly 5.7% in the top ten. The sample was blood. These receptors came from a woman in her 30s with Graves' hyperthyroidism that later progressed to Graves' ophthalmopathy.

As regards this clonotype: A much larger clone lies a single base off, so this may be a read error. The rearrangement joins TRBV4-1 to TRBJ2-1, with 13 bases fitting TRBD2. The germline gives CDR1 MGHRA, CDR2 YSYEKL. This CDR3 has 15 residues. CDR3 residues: CTSSLRLAGGDEQFF. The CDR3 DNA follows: TGCACCAGCAGCCTCAGACTAGCGGGAGGCGATGAGCAGTTCTTC.

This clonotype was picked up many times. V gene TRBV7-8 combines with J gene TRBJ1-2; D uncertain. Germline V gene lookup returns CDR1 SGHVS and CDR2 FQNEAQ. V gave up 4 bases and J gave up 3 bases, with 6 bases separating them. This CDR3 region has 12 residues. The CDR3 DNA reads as TGTGCCAGCAGCTCCCCGGACTATGGCTACACCTTC. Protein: CASSSPDYGYTF.

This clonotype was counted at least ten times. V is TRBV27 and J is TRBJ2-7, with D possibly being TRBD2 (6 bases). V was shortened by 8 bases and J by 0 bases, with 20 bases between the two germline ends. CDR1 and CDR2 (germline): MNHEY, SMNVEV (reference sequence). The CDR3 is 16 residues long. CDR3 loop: CASRVTGYGGSYEQYF. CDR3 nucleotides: TGTGCCAGCCGCGTGACGGGCTACGGGGGCTCCTACGAGCAGTACTTC.

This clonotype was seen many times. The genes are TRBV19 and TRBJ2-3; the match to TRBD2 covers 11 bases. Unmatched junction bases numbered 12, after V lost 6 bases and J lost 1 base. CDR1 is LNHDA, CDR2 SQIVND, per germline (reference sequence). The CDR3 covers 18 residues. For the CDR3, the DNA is TGTGCCAGTAGGACGACGGGAACTAGCGGGAGACGCACAGATACGCAGTATTTT. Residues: CASRTTGTSGRRTDTQYF.

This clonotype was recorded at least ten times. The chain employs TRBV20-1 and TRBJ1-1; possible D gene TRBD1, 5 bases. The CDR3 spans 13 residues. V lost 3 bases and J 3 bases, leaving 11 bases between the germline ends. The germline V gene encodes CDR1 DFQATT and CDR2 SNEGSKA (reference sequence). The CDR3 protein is CSASSGRDTEAFF. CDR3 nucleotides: TGCAGTGCTAGTTCAGGGCGGGACACTGAAGCTTTCTTT.

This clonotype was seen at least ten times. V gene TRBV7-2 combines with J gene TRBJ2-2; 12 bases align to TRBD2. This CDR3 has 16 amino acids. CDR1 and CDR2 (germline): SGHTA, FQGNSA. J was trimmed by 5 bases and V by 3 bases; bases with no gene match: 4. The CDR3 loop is CASSFASGRATGELFF. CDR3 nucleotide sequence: TGTGCCAGCAGCTTTGCTAGCGGGAGGGCTACCGGGGAGCTGTTTTTT.

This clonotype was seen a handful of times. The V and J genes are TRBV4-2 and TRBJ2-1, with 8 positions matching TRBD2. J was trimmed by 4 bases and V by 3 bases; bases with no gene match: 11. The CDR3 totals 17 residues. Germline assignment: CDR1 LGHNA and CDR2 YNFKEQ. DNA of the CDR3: TGTGCCAGCAGCCAGAGGACCTCTAGCGGGCTATACAATGAGCAGTTCTTC. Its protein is CASSQRTSSGLYNEQFF.

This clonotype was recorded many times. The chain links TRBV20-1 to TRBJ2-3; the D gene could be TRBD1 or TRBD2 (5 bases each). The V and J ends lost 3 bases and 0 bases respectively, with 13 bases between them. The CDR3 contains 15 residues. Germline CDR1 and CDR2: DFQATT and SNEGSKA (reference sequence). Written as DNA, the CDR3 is TGCAGTGCTAGGCAAGGGACCTCTAGCACAGATACGCAGTATTTT. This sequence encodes CSARQGTSSTDTQYF.

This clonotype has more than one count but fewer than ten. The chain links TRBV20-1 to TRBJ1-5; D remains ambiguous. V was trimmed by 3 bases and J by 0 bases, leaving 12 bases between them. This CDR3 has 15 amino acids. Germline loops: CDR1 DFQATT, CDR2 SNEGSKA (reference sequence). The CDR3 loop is CSARLAGDSNQPQHF. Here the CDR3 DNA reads TGCAGTGCTAGGCTCGCTGGAGATAGCAATCAGCCCCAGCATTTT.

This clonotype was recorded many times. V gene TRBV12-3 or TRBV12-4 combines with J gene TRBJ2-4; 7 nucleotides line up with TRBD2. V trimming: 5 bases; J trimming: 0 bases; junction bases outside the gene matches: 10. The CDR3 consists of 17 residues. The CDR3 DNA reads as TGTGCCAGCAGTCATATGGGGGGGACGGGAGCCAAAAACATTCAGTACTTC. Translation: CASSHMGGTGAKNIQYF.

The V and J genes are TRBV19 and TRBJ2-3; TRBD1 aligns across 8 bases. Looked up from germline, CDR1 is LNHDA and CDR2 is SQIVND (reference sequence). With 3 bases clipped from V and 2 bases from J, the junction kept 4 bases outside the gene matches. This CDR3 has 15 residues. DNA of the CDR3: TGTGCCAGTAGTATGGGACAGGTTCCCACAGATACGCAGTATTTT. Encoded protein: CASSMGQVPTDTQYF.

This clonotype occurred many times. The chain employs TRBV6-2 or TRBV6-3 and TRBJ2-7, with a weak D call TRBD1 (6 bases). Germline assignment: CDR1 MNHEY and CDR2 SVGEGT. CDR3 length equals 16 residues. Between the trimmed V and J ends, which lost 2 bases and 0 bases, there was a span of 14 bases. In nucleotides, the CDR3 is TGTGCCAGCAGTTACCCAAGGGACATAAACTCCTACGAGCAGTACTTC. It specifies CASSYPRDINSYEQYF.

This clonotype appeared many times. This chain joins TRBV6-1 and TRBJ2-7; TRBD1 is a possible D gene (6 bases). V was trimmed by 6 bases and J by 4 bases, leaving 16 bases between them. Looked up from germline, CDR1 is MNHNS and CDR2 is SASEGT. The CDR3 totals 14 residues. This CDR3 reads CASRRPDRIYEQYF. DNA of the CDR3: TGTGCCAGCAGAAGACCAGACAGGATTTACGAGCAGTACTTC.

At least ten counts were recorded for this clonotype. CDR3 amino acids: CSARDRVETQYF. CDR3 in DNA: TGCAGTGCTAGAGATCGGGTAGAGACCCAGTACTTC. V gene TRBV20-1 combines with J gene TRBJ2-5; D is unresolved. V lost 0 bases to trimming and J lost 4 bases, with 6 bases between them. Germline assignment: CDR1 DFQATT and CDR2 SNEGSKA (reference sequence). CDR3 size: 12 residues.

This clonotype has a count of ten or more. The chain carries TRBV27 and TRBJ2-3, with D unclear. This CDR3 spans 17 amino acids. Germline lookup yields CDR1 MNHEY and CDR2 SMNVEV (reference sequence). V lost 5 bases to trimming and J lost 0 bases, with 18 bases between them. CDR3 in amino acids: CASSPLPRTASTDTQYF. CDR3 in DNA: TGTGCCAGCAGTCCCCTCCCCAGGACGGCGAGCACAGATACGCAGTATTTT.

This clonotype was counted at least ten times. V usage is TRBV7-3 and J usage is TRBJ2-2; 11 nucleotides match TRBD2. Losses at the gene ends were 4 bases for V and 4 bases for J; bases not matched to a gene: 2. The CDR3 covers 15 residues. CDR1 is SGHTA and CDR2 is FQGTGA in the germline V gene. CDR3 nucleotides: TGTGCCAGCAGCTCCGGACTAGCGGGCACCGGGGAGCTGTTTTTT. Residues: CASSSGLAGTGELFF.

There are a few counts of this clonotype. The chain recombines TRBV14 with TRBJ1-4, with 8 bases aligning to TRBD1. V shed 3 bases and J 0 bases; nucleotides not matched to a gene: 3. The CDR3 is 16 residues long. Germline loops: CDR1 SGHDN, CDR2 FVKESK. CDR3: CASSHLQGATNEKLFF. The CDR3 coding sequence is TGTGCCAGCAGCCATTTACAGGGGGCAACTAATGAAAAACTGTTTTTT.

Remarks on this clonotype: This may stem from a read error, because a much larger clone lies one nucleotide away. In DNA form, the CDR3 reads TGTGCCAGCAAACACGGGGCTGACTATGGCTACACCTTC. Protein sequence: CASKHGADYGYTF. The chain links TRBV12-3 or TRBV12-4 to TRBJ1-2, with D possibly being TRBD1 (5 bases). Trimming shortened V by 7 bases and J by 3 bases, and 12 bases separated the two germline ends. The CDR3 sequence is 13 residues long.

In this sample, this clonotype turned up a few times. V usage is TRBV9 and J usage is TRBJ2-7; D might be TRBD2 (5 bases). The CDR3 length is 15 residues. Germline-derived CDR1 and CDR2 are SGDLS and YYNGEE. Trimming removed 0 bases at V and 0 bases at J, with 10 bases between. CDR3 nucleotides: TGTGCCAGCAGCGTAGAGGATCGGGACTCCTACGAGCAGTACTTC. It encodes CASSVEDRDSYEQYF.

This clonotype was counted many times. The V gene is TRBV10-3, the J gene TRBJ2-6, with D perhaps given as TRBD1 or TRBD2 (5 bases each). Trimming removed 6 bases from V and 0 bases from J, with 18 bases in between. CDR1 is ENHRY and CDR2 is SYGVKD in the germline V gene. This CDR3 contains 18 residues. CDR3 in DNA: TGTGCCATCAGCGGGCCGGGACCGCCGAGCTCTGGGGCCAACGTCCTGACTTTC. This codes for CAISGPGPPSSGANVLTF.

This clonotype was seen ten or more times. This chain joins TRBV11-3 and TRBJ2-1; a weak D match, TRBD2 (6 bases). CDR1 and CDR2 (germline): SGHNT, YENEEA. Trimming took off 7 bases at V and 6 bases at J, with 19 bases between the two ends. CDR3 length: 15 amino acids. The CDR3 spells CASTHRGSSLNEQFF. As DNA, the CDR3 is TGTGCCAGCACCCATCGGGGGAGCTCCCTCAATGAGCAGTTCTTC.

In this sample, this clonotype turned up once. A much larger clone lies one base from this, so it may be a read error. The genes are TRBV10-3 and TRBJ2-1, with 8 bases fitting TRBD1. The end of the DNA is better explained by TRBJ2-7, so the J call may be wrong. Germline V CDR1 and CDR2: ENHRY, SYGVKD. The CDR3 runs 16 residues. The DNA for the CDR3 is TGTGCCATCAGTGACCGACAGGGGACGGCCTACAATGAGCAGTACTTC. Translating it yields CAISDRQGTAYNEQYF.

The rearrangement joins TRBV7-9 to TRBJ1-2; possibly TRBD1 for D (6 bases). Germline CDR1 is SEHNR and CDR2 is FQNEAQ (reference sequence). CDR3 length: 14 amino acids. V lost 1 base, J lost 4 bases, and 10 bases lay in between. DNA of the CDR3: TGTGCCAGCAGCTTAGATGCAGGGGTCTATGGCTACACCTTC. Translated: CASSLDAGVYGYTF.

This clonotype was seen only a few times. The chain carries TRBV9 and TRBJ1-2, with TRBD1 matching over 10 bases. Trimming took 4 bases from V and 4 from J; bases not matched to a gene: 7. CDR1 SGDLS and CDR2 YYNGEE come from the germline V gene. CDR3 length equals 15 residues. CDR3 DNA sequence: TGTGCCAGCAGCCCCGGGACAGGGGAGATCTATGGCTACACCTTC. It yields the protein CASSPGTGEIYGYTF.

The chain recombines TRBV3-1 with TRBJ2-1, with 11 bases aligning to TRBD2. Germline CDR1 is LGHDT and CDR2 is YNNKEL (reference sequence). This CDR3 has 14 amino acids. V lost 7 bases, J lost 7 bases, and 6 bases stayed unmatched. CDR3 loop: CASIGTSGWNEQFF. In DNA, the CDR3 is TGTGCCAGCATCGGGACTAGCGGATGGAATGAGCAGTTCTTC.

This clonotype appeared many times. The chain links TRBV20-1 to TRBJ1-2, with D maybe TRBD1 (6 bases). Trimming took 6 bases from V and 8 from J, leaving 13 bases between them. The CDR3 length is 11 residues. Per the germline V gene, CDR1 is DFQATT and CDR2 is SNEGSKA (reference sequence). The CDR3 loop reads CSAGTNRGYTF. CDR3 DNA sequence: TGCAGTGCCGGGACAAACCGCGGCTACACCTTC.

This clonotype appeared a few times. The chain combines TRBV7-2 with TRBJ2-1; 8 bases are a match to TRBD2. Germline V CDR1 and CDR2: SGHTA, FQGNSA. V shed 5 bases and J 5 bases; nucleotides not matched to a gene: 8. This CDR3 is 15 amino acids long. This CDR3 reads CASSPGGAGDNEQFF. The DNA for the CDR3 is TGTGCCAGCAGCCCCGGGGGGGCCGGGGACAATGAGCAGTTCTTC.